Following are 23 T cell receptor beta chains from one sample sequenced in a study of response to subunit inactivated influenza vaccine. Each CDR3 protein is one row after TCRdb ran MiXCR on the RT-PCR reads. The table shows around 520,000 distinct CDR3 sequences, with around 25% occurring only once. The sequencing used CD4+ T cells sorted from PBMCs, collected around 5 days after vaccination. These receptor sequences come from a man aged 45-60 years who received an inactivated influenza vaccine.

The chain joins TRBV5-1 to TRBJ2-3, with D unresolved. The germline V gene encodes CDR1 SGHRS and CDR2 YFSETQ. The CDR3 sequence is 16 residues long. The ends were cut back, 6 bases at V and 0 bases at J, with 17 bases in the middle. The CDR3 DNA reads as TGCGCCAGCACTAAACAGCGACCTACTAGCACAGATACGCAGTATTTT. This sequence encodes CASTKQRPTSTDTQYF.

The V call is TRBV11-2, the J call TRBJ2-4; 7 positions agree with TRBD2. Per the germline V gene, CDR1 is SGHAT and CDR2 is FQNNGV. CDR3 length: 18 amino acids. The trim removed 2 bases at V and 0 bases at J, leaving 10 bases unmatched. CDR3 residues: CASSLRVGGGLAKNIQYF. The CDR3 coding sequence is TGTGCCAGCAGCTTACGGGTTGGGGGGGGATTAGCCAAAAACATTCAGTACTTC.

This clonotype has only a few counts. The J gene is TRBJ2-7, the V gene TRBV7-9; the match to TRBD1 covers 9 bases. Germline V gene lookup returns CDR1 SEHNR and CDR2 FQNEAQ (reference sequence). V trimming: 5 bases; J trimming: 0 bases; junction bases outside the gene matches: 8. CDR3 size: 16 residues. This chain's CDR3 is CASSSPDRGGSYEQYF. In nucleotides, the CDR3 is TGTGCCAGCAGCAGTCCGGACAGGGGTGGCTCCTACGAGCAGTACTTC.

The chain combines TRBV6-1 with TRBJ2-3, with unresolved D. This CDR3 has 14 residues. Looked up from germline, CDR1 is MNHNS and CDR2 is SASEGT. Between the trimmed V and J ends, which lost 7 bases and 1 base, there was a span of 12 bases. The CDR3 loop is CASNGRLGTDTQYF. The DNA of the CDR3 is TGTGCCAGCAACGGCAGGTTGGGCACAGATACGCAGTATTTT.

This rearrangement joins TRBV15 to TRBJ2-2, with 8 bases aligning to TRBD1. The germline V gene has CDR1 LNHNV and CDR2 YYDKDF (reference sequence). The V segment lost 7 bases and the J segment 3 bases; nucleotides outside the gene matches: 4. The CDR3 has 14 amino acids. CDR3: CATKETGDTGELFF. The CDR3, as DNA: TGTGCCACCAAGGAGACAGGGGACACCGGGGAGCTGTTTTTT.

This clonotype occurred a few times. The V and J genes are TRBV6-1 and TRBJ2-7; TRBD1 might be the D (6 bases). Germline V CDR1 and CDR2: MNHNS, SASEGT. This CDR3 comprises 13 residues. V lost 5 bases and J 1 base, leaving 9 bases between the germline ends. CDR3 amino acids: CASSRQESYEQYF. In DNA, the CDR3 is TGTGCCAGCAGTCGACAGGAATCCTACGAGCAGTACTTC.

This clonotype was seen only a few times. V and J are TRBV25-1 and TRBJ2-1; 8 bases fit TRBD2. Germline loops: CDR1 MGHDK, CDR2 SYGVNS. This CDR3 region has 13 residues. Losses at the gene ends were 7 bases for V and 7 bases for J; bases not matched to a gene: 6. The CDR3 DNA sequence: TGTGCCAGCACGGCGGGGGGCAGGAATGAGCAGTTCTTC. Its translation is CASTAGGRNEQFF.

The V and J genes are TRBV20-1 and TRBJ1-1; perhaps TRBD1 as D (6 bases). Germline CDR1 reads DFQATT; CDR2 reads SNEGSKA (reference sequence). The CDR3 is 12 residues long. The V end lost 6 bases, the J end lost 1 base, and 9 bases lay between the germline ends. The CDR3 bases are TGCAGTGCCGAGGGGGGGAACACTGAAGCTTTCTTT. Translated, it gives CSAEGGNTEAFF.

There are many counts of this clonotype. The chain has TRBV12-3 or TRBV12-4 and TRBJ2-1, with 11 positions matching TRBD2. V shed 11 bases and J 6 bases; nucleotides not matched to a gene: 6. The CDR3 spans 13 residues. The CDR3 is CALGLAARNEQFF. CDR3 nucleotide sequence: TGTGCCTTGGGACTAGCGGCGCGCAATGAGCAGTTCTTC.

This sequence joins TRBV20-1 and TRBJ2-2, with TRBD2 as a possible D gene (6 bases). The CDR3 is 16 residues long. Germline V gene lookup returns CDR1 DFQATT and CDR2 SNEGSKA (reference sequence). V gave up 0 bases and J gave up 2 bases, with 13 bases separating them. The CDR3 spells CSARDLLRGNTGELFF. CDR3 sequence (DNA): TGCAGTGCTAGAGATCTCTTGCGGGGAAACACCGGGGAGCTGTTTTTT.

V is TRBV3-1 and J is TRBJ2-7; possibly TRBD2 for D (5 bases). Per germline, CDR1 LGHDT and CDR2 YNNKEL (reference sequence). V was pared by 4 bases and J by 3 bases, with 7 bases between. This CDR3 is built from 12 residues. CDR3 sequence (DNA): TGTGCCAGCAGCCGTCGGGACTACGAGCAGTACTTC. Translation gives CASSRRDYEQYF.

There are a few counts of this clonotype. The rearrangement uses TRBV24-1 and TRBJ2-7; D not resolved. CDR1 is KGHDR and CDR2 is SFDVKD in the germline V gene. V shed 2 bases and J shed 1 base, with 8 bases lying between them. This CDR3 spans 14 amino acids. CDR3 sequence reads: CATSDSTDSYEQYF. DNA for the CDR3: TGTGCCACCAGTGATTCTACAGATTCCTACGAGCAGTACTTC.

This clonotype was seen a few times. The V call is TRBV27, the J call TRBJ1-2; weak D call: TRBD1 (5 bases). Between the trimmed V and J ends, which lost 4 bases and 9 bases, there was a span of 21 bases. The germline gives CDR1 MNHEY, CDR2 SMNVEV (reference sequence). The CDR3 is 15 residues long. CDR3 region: CASSSTGRTGSRYTF. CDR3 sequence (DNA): TGTGCCAGCAGTTCCACGGGACGGACGGGATCTCGCTACACCTTC.

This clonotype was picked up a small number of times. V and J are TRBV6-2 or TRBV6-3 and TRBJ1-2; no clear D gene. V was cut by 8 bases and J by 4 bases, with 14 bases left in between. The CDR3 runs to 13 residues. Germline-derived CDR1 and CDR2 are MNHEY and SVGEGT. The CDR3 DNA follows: TGTGCCAGCCATTTGACGGGGATCTATGGCTACACCTTC. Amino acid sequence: CASHLTGIYGYTF.

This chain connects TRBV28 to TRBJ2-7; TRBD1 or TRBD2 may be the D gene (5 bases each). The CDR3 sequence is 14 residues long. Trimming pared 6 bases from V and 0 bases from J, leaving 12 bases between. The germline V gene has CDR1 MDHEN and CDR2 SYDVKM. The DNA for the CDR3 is TGTGCCAGCAGAACCGGGACCCTCTCCTACGAGCAGTACTTC. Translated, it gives CASRTGTLSYEQYF.

The CDR3 sequence: CATSRTPLADNEQFF. In DNA, the CDR3 is TGTGCCACCAGCAGAACTCCCCTAGCGGACAATGAGCAGTTCTTC. The rearrangement uses TRBV15 and TRBJ2-1; 7 bases line up with TRBD2. Trimming cost V 2 bases and J 5 bases; bases outside gene matches: 6. CDR3 length: 15 amino acids. Germline assignment: CDR1 LNHNV and CDR2 YYDKDF (reference sequence). Variable domain in full (rest from reference TRBV15 and TRBJ2-1): DAMVIQNPRYQVTQFGKPVTLSCSQTLNHNVMYWYQQKSSQAPKLLFHYYDKDFNNEADTPDNFQSRRPNTSFCFLDIRSPGLGDTAMYLCATSRTPLADNEQFFGPGTRLTVL.

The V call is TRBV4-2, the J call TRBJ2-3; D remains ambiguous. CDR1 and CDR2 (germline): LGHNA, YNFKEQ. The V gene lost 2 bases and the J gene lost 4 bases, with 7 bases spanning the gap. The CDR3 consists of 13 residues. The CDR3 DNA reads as TGTGCCAGCAGCCAATCCCGGGCAGATACGCAGTATTTT. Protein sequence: CASSQSRADTQYF.

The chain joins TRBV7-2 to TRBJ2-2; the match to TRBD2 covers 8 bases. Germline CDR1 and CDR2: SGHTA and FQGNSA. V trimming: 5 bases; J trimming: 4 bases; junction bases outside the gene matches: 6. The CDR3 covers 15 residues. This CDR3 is CASSRGRPGTGELFF. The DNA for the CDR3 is TGTGCCAGCAGCCGCGGGAGGCCCGGCACCGGGGAGCTGTTTTTT.

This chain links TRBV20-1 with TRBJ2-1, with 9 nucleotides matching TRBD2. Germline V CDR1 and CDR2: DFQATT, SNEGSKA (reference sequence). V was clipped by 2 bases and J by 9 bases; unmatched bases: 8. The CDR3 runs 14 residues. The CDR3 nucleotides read TGCAGTGCTAGACGGATAGCGGGAGTCGGTGAGCAGTTCTTC. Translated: CSARRIAGVGEQFF.

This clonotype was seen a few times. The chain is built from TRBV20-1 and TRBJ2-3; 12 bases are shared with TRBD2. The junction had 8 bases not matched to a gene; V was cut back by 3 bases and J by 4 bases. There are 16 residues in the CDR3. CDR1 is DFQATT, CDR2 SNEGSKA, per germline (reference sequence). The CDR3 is CSARNLAGGPPDTQYF. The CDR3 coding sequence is TGCAGTGCTAGGAATCTAGCGGGAGGGCCCCCAGATACGCAGTATTTT.

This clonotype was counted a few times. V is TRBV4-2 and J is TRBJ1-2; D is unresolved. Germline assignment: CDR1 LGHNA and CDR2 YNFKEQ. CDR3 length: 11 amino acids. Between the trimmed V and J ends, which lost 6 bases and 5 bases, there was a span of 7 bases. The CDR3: CASSYEYGYTF. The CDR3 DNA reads TGTGCCAGCAGTTACGAGTATGGCTACACCTTC.

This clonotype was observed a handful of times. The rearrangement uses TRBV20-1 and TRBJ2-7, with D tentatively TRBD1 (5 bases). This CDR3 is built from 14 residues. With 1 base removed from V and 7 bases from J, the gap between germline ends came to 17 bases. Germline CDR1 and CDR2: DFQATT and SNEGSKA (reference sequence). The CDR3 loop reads CSARVGRADGEQYF. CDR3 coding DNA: TGCAGTGCTAGAGTCGGCAGGGCCGACGGGGAGCAGTACTTC.

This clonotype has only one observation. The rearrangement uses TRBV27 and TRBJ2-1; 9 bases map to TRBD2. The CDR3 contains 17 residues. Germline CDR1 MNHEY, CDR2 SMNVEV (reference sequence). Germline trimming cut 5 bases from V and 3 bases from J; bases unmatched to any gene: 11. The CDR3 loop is CASSLRDSGSYYNEQFF. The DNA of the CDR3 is TGTGCCAGCAGTCTACGCGATAGCGGGAGTTACTACAATGAGCAGTTCTTC.